This T cell receptor beta chain appears in the sequencing data of a study of blood T cell repertoires in COVID-19. Across the study: Material from acute and convalescent COVID-19 was sourced from the United States, Italy and Spain. T cells, B-cell-depleted T cells, or PBMCs supplied cDNA or gDNA.

As originally analysed: Estimated nucleated cell counts came from reference gene primer amplification. Sequencing was performed with immunoSEQ multiplex PCR; in TCRdb, only in-frame clones are kept and a portion is missing. V and J calls and clone size come straight from that table; D and trimming were deduced from the DNA. The sample comprises some 180,000 clones, 75% to 90% of which are singletons, and around 7.8% rests with the top ten. This CDR3 region has 14 residues. V was pared by 5 bases and J by 1 base, with 2 bases of the junction left unmatched. Germline-derived CDR1 and CDR2 are LGHDT and YNNKEL (reference sequence).

This clonotype was sampled from a woman aged 55-69 years with acute or convalescent COVID-19. Sequenced: peripheral blood. This chain links TRBV3-1 (or the pseudogene TRBV3-2) with TRBJ2-7; 10 bases map to TRBD2. The chain's CDR3 is CASSMTSGSYEQYF. As DNA, the CDR3 is TGTGCCAGCAGCATGACTAGCGGGTCCTACGAGCAGTACTTC.